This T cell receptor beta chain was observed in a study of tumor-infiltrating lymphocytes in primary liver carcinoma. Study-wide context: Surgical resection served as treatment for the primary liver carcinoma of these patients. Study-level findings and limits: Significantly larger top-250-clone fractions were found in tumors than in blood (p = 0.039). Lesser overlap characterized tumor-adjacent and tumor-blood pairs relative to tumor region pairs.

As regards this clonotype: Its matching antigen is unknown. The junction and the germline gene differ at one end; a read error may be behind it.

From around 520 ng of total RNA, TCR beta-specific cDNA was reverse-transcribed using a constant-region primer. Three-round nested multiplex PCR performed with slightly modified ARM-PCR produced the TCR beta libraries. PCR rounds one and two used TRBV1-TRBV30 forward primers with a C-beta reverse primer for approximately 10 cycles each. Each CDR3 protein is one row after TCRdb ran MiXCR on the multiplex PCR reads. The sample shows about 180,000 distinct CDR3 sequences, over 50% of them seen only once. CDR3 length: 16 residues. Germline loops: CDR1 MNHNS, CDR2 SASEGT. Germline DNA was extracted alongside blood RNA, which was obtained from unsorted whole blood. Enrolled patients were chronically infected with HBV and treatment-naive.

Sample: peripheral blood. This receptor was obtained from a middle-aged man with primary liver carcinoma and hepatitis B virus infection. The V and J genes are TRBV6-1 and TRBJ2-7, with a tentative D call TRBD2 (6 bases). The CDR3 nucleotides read TGTGCCTGCAGTGCCCGGGGGACCGGAACTTCCTACGAGCAGTACTTC. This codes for CACSARGTGTSYEQYF.